One T cell receptor (beta chain) is described in this entry. Antigen unknown. A multiplex PCR was run with 60 Vbeta primers and 13 Jbeta primers. The data were produced by immunoSEQ multiplex PCR, yet TCRdb's version contains in-frame clones alone and is incomplete. The table records around 130,000 clones, roughly 79% of them present only once. These data originate in a study of cytomegalovirus exposure and HLA in healthy donors. The study's findings and limits: Analysis was performed later, and it showed HLA-associated TCR beta chains to be more clonally expanded than equally common others. Solely CMV serostatus was available to characterize immune exposure. Links to common viral pathogens appeared, in a later analysis, for several of the most significant clusters. Rarity held for most TCR sequences, but there were some public TCRs that occurred in many donors.

This CDR3 is built from 16 residues. V was trimmed by 3 bases and J by 4 bases, leaving 17 bases between them. Per the germline V gene, CDR1 is SGHTA and CDR2 is FQGTGA. The sequencing sample was made of PBMCs. The receptor was derived from a woman in her 50s in good health and CMV-seronegative. The gene calls are TRBV7-3 and TRBJ2-3, with D possibly TRBD1 on 7 matching bases. CDR3 sequence (DNA): TGTGCCAGCAGCTTCAGGGGGGCCGTTTCCGCAGATACGCAGTATTTT. Its protein is CASSFRGAVSADTQYF.